This T cell receptor beta chain was documented in a study of T cell clonality in common variable immunodeficiency. Whole-study findings and limits: Shared TCRbeta clones were fewer between CVID subjects than controls.

Control and CVID samples contributed equal amounts of genomic DNA. Libraries were prepared by immunoSEQ multiplex PCR; TCRdb keeps only in-frame clonotypes and omits some of them. In total the sample includes about 32,000 clones, none of them seen once. Most patients and controls had Caucasian heritage. Donors gave 5 to 8 ml heparinized peripheral whole blood. Germline CDR1 is SEHNR and CDR2 is FQNEAQ (reference sequence). This CDR3 spans 13 amino acids. This clone was seen more than once but under ten times. Its antigen is undetermined. Read coverage stops 3 residues before the CDR3 terminus; the germline J gene supplies the remainder.

The sample taken for sequencing was peripheral blood mononuclear cells. The J gene is TRBJ1-2, the V gene TRBV7-9; D remains unclear. The receptor's source is a person aged 18-70 years in good health. The CDR3 sequence: CASSFQVGDTYTF. The DNA read from the CDR3 is TGTGCCAGCAGCTTCCAGGTCGGAGATACC.